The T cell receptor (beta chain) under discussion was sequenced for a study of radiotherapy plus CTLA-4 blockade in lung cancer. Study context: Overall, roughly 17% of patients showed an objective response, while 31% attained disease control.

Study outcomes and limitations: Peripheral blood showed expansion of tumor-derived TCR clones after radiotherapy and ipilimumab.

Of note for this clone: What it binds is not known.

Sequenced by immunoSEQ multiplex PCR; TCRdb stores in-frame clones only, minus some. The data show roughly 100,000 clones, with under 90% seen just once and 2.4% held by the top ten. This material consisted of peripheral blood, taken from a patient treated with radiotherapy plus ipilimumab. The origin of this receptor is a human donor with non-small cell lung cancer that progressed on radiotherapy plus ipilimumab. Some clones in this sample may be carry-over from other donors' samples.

CDR3 DNA: TGCGCCAGCAGCTTGGAAGAGACCCAGTACTTC. Amino acids: CASSLEETQYF. The rearrangement links TRBV5-1 to TRBJ2-5; no reliable D call. The CDR3 has 11 amino acids. V was shortened by 0 bases and J by 3 bases, with 0 bases between the two germline ends. The V gene's germline CDR1 is SGHRS and CDR2 YFSETQ.